The 15 T cell receptor beta chains below were found in one sample sequenced in a study of cytomegalovirus exposure and HLA in healthy donors. PCR used 60 Vbeta primers and 13 Jbeta primers. This table comes from immunoSEQ multiplex PCR, and its TCRdb copy is limited to in-frame clones, with some not included. The repertoire holds 200,000 to 250,000 clones, with approximately 80% as singletons. What was sequenced was PBMCs. These receptor sequences come from a male donor in good health and CMV-seronegative.

This rearrangement joins TRBV15 to TRBJ2-3, with D hard to call. V dropped 3 bases and J dropped 1 base, with 8 bases sitting between them. This CDR3 is 14 amino acids long. Germline-derived CDR1 and CDR2 are LNHNV and YYDKDF (reference sequence). The DNA for the CDR3 is TGTGCCACCAGCAGTAGGCAGGGCACAGATACGCAGTATTTT. It codes for CATSSRQGTDTQYF.

V usage is TRBV30 and J usage is TRBJ1-2, with 8 positions matching TRBD1. The V gene's germline CDR1 is GTSNPN and CDR2 SVGIG (reference sequence). The CDR3 is 12 residues long. V lost 1 base to trimming and J lost 8 bases; unmatched junction nucleotides: 3. The CDR3 spells CAWSATGDGYTF. CDR3 DNA sequence: TGTGCCTGGAGTGCGACAGGGGACGGCTACACCTTC.

The CDR3 loop is CASSLAKGLDYGYTF. As DNA, the CDR3 is TGCGCCAGCAGCTTGGCCAAGGGGCTGGACTATGGCTACACCTTC. V usage is TRBV5-1 and J usage is TRBJ1-2; D possibly corresponds to TRBD1 (5 bases). Between the trimmed V and J ends, which lost 0 bases and 3 bases, there was a span of 12 bases. Germline CDR1 reads SGHRS; CDR2 reads YFSETQ. CDR3 length equals 15 residues.

The table lists this clone with a count of one. V is TRBV27 and J is TRBJ1-1; 7 nucleotides agree with TRBD1. Germline loops: CDR1 MNHEY, CDR2 SMNVEV (reference sequence). Trimming cost V 5 bases and J 6 bases; bases outside gene matches: 6. The CDR3 consists of 13 residues. The CDR3 DNA follows: TGTGCCAGCAGTCGACAGGGCGCGGCTGAAGCTTTCTTT. This sequence encodes CASSRQGAAEAFF.

This chain joins TRBV7-9 and TRBJ2-7, with D possibly matching TRBD2 (6 bases). Germline V gives CDR1 SEHNR, CDR2 FQNEAQ (reference sequence). The CDR3 totals 12 residues. V dropped 5 bases and J dropped 6 bases, with 11 bases sitting between them. CDR3 amino acids: CASSLGTPEQYF. CDR3 coding DNA: TGTGCCAGCAGCCTAGGGACTCCCGAGCAGTACTTC. Together with reference TRBV7-9 and TRBJ2-7, the CDR3 gives the full variable domain: DTGVSQNPRHKITKRGQNVTFRCDPISEHNRLYWYRQTLGQGPEFLTYFQNEAQLEKSRLLSDRFSAERPKGSFSTLEIQRTEQGDSAMYLCASSLGTPEQYFGPGTRLTVT.

As DNA, the CDR3 is TGTGCCAGCAGCTTAGTGCTAGCGGAATACAATGAGCAGTTCTTC. It encodes CASSLVLAEYNEQFF. The V call is TRBV7-2, the J call TRBJ2-1; 7 bases map to TRBD2. Germline V gene data show CDR1 as SGHTA and CDR2 as FQGNSA. The CDR3 runs to 15 residues. Trimming at V came to 1 base and at J to 4 bases, leaving 4 bases not matched to a gene.

V gene TRBV6-1 combines with J gene TRBJ2-1; TRBD2 matches at 10 bases. J gave up 8 bases and V 6 bases, and 4 bases lay outside the gene matches. The CDR3 has 13 amino acids. Germline V gene lookup returns CDR1 MNHNS and CDR2 SASEGT. The CDR3 spells CASSASGSYEQFF. The CDR3 coding sequence is TGTGCCAGCAGCGCTAGCGGGAGCTATGAGCAGTTCTTC.

The chain joins TRBV7-8 to TRBJ1-5, with D perhaps TRBD1 (5 bases). V dropped 5 bases and J dropped 4 bases, with 18 bases sitting between them. CDR1 and CDR2 (germline): SGHVS, FQNEAQ. This CDR3 is 16 amino acids long. The DNA for the CDR3 is TGTGCCAGCAGCCCCGGGGGAGGGACGAGGAATCAGCCCCAGCATTTT. Amino acid sequence: CASSPGGGTRNQPQHF.

Regarding this clone: Relative to the germline gene, one junction end is altered; a read error may explain this. The rearrangement links TRBV7-9 to TRBJ2-3; D gene uncertain. The CDR3 consists of 12 residues. Looked up from germline, CDR1 is SEHNR and CDR2 is FQNEAQ (reference sequence). CDR3 region: CSSSIHTDTQYF. The CDR3 nucleotides are TGTTCCAGCAGCATACACACAGATACGCAGTATTTT. Filled out from reference TRBV7-9 and TRBJ2-3, the complete variable domain reads DTGVSQNPRHKITKRGQNVTFRCDPISEHNRLYWYRQTLGQGPEFLTYFQNEAQLEKSRLLSDRFSAERPKGSFSTLEIQRTEQGDSAMYLCSSSIHTDTQYFGPGTRLTVL.

This clone appeared a single time. This chain uses TRBV2 with TRBJ2-1; D is perhaps TRBD2 (5 bases). V was shortened by 7 bases and J by 0 bases, with 19 bases between the two germline ends. The CDR3 has 17 amino acids. CDR1 and CDR2 from the germline V gene are SNHLY and FYNNEI. The CDR3 DNA is TGTGCCAGCACAAAGGAGGCTGTCTCTAGCTCCTACAATGAGCAGTTCTTC. Protein product: CASTKEAVSSSYNEQFF.

CDR3 sequence reads: CASSLGVGGETQYF. The CDR3 coding sequence is TGTGCCAGCAGCTTAGGGGTAGGCGGGGAGACCCAGTACTTC. The V call is TRBV7-2, the J call TRBJ2-5; D possibly corresponds to TRBD2 (5 bases). The V gene lost 1 base and the J gene lost 5 bases, with 11 bases spanning the gap. The CDR3 is made up of 14 amino acids. Germline values: CDR1 SGHTA, CDR2 FQGNSA. Full variable domain (rest looked up from reference TRBV7-2 and TRBJ2-5): GAGVSQSPSNKVTEKGKDVELRCDPISGHTALYWYRQSLGQGLEFLIYFQGNSAPDKSGLPSDRFSAERTGGSVSTLTIQRTQQEDSAVYLCASSLGVGGETQYFGPGTRLLVL.

The table lists this clone with a count of one. The V gene is TRBV28, the J gene TRBJ2-7; TRBD1 agrees at 7 bases. Unmatched junction bases numbered 7, after V lost 6 bases and J lost 2 bases. The CDR3 runs to 14 residues. Germline V gives CDR1 MDHEN, CDR2 SYDVKM. The CDR3 reads CASSQPGQPYEQYF. The CDR3 nucleotides read TGTGCCAGCAGCCAACCGGGACAGCCCTACGAGCAGTACTTC.

In this sample, this clone turned up a few times. The chain links TRBV2 to TRBJ1-3; 7 bases line up with TRBD1. V dropped 3 bases and J dropped 0; count of bases not matched to a gene: 5. The CDR3 covers 16 residues. Germline lookup yields CDR1 SNHLY and CDR2 FYNNEI. CDR3 nucleotide sequence: TGTGCCAGCAGTGATAGGGACAGACTCTCTGGAAACACCATATATTTT. Its translation is CASSDRDRLSGNTIYF.

The chain couples TRBV10-3 to TRBJ2-2, with 10 bases matching TRBD1. The CDR3 is made up of 16 amino acids. V shed 1 base and J 4 bases; nucleotides not matched to a gene: 3. The germline V gene has CDR1 ENHRY and CDR2 SYGVKD. The CDR3 DNA is TGTGCCATCAGTGAGTGGGGGACAGGGGTCACCGGGGAGCTGTTTTTT. Protein sequence: CAISEWGTGVTGELFF.

The chain employs TRBV6-1 and TRBJ2-2; no firm D call. Trimming took off 7 bases at V and 8 bases at J, with 8 bases between the two ends. The CDR3 has 11 amino acids. CDR1 MNHNS and CDR2 SASEGT come from the germline V gene. Here the CDR3 DNA reads TGTGCCAGCAAAGATGAGGGGGAGCTGTTTTTT. Amino acids: CASKDEGELFF.